The rows below give T cell receptor beta chains drawn from one sample of a study of regulatory T cells in long-lasting Graves disease. Each CDR3 protein gets one entry after TCRdb re-called the multiplex PCR reads with MiXCR. Here the sample spans about 540,000 distinct CDR3 sequences, about 14% being singletons. The same specimen was also included in a second study, on T cells in Graves' hyperthyroidism and ophthalmopathy.

The sample here was peripheral blood mononuclear cells (PBMCs), taken at new diagnosis, from a patient treated with antithyroid drugs. These receptors all come from a man younger than 40 with Graves disease. CDR3s include the opening cysteine and the closing phenylalanine or tryptophan. Each record gives: CDR3 length, J gene, clone size, V gene, D gene, CDR3 DNA, CDR3 protein. The D gene is left open where the match is weak. Rows may omit the clone size; those that give it use once, few, many or a size class.

>15|TRBJ1-2|many|TRBV5-1|TRBD1
TGCGCCAGCAGCGCCCAGGGGGCGCAGACGTATGGCTACACCTTC
CASSAQGAQTYGYTF
>13|TRBJ2-5|-|TRBV12-3/TRBV12-4|-
TGTGCCAGCACCACCGGGCCCTTAGAGACCCAGTACTTC
CASTTGPLETQYF
>13|TRBJ1-1|few|TRBV6-2/TRBV6-3|-
TGTGCCAGCAGTTACTCGGATAACACTGAAGCTTTCTTT
CASSYSDNTEAFF
>13|TRBJ1-5|many|TRBV10-3|-
TGTGCCATCAGTGAGTCCGGGGATCAGCCCCAGCATTTT
CAISESGDQPQHF
>13|TRBJ1-2|many|TRBV24-1|TRBD1
TGTGCCACCAGAGACGGGACAGGGAGTGGCTACACCTTC
CATRDGTGSGYTF
>18|TRBJ2-7|many|TRBV9|TRBD2
TGTGCCAGCAGCGTTCAATCCGGACTAGCGGGAGGGAAATACGAGCAGTACTTC
CASSVQSGLAGGKYEQYF
>14|TRBJ2-2|many|TRBV29-1|TRBD1
TGCAGCGTGTCCAGGGGGTTTGAGACCGGGGAGCTGTTTTTT
CSVSRGFETGELFF
>15|TRBJ1-2|-|TRBV20-1|-
TGCAGTGCTAGACTCGAGTCAGTGGCAAACTATGGCTACACCTTC
CSARLESVANYGYTF
>16|TRBJ2-7|many|TRBV7-2|TRBD2
TGTGCCAGCAGCTTGGGAAGCGGGACCAGGGCCCACGAGCAGTACTTC
CASSLGSGTRAHEQYF
>14|TRBJ2-7|-|TRBV5-5|TRBD2
TGTGCCAGCAGCGGGGGGGGGTCCGGAGACGAGCAGTACTTC
CASSGGGSGDEQYF
>14|TRBJ2-1|many|TRBV5-5|TRBD2
TGTGCCAGCAGCTTTGGACTAGCGGGACCGGAGCAGTTCTTC
CASSFGLAGPEQFF
>14|TRBJ2-2|few|TRBV24-1|-
TGTGCCACCAGTGATTTGGAACCCTCCGGGGAGCTGTTTTTT
CATSDLEPSGELFF
>14|TRBJ2-7|-|TRBV14|TRBD2
TGTGCCAGCAGCCAAGGGGGACTAGGTGGCGAGCAGTACTTC
CASSQGGLGGEQYF
>12|TRBJ1-2|-|TRBV12-5|TRBD1
TGTGCTAGTGGTTTGGGACAGGGCGGCTACACCTTC
CASGLGQGGYTF
>13|TRBJ2-7|-|TRBV4-1|-
TGCGCCAGCAGCCAAGAAGGATTCTACGAGCAGTACTTC
CASSQEGFYEQYF
>13|TRBJ2-1|few|TRBV29-1|TRBD2
TGCAGCGTTGCCCAGCGGGAGGGGGGTGAGCAGTTCTTC
CSVAQREGGEQFF
>15|TRBJ2-5|few|TRBV20-1|TRBD1
TGCAGTGCTACCCTACCGACAGGGAATGGAGAGACCCAGTACTTC
CSATLPTGNGETQYF
>15|TRBJ2-7|few|TRBV30|-
TGTGCCTGGAGTCTTAGGGCCCGGATAAAAGGCGAGCAGTACTTC
CAWSLRARIKGEQYF
>15|TRBJ2-5|many|TRBV25-1|TRBD1
TGTGCCAGCAGTGAATTGGGGGACAGTCAAGAGACCCAGTACTTC
CASSELGDSQETQYF
>16|TRBJ2-1|-|TRBV4-1|-
TGCGCCAGCAGCCAAGAATCATCACACCCGCTCCGAGAGCAGTTCTTC
CASSQESSHPLREQFF
>11|TRBJ1-1|many|TRBV20-1|-
TGCAGTGCTAGAGAAACCACTGAAGCTTTCTTT
CSARETTEAFF
>15|TRBJ2-7|few|TRBV9|TRBD2
TGTGCCAGCAGCGTAAATAGCGGGAGGGCCTACGAGCAGTACTTC
CASSVNSGRAYEQYF
>15|TRBJ2-4|-|TRBV10-3|TRBD1
TGTGCCATCAGTGAGTCGAAAGCAGGGGGAAACATTCAGTACTTC
CAISESKAGGNIQYF
>15|TRBJ2-7|many|TRBV28|-
TGTGCCAGCAGTTCTTACAGGGGGGGTTCCTACGAGCAGTACTTC
CASSSYRGGSYEQYF
>14|TRBJ1-2|many|TRBV10-3|-
TGTGCCATCAACAACCCGAGTTCTAACTATGGCTACACCTTC
CAINNPSSNYGYTF
>15|TRBJ2-5|-|TRBV7-9|TRBD1
TGTGCCAGCAGTATCGGGACAGGGCGAGAAGAGACCCAGTACTTC
CASSIGTGREETQYF
>16|TRBJ1-1|many|TRBV18|TRBD1
TGTGCCAGCTCAAGGGACAGGGGGTTAACGAACACTGAAGCTTTCTTT
CASSRDRGLTNTEAFF
>13|TRBJ2-7|many|TRBV27|-
TGTGCCAGCGCGGCCGCGGGAAGGTACGAGCAGTACTTC
CASAAAGRYEQYF
>16|TRBJ2-7|many|TRBV12-3/TRBV12-4|TRBD2
TGTGCCAGCAGTTTCCGCAGACTAGCGGGAGGAAGGGAGCAGTACTTC
CASSFRRLAGGREQYF
>13|TRBJ1-2|few|TRBV30|-
TGTGCCTGGAGTGTAGGCCGGACGAAGGGCTACACCTTC
CAWSVGRTKGYTF
>15|TRBJ2-7|-|TRBV7-2|TRBD2
TGTGCCAGCAGCCACTTAGCGGGAGGGCCTCAAGAGCAGTACTTC
CASSHLAGGPQEQYF
>14|TRBJ1-1|-|TRBV12-3/TRBV12-4|-
TGTGCCAGCAGTTTAACACCAGGGAGGGATGAAGCTTTCTTT
CASSLTPGRDEAFF
>16|TRBJ2-1|many|TRBV10-3|-
TGTGCCATCACTGAGTCGGACCTAGGCACCTACAATGAGCAGTTCTTC
CAITESDLGTYNEQFF
>15|TRBJ1-2|few|TRBV28|TRBD1
TGTGCCAGCAGTTTATGGTTGGACAGGGAGTATGGCTACACCTTC
CASSLWLDREYGYTF
>15|TRBJ1-6|few|TRBV15|TRBD1
TGTGCCACCAGCAGATCGGGACAGTTCGGTTCACCCCTCCACTTT
CATSRSGQFGSPLHF
>14|TRBJ1-1|many|TRBV2|TRBD1
TGTGCCAGCACCACCGACAGGGGTGGAACTGAAGCTTTCTTT
CASTTDRGGTEAFF
>16|TRBJ2-1|many|TRBV27|-
TGTGCCAGCAGTTTAAGAGGCGTCCCTTATTACAATGAGCAGTTCTTC
CASSLRGVPYYNEQFF
>16|TRBJ2-2|few|TRBV7-7|-
TGTGCTAGCAGCACCGGCGCCGGGGCGAACACCGGGGAGCTGTTTTTT
CASSTGAGANTGELFF
>21|TRBJ2-2|-|TRBV5-1|TRBD2
TGCGCCAGCAGCTTGGAAAGGTGGCTAGCGGGAGGGCCGGGGGACACCGGGGAGCTGTTTTTT
CASSLERWLAGGPGDTGELFF
>15|TRBJ1-2|many|TRBV27|TRBD1
TGTGCCAGCAGTTTGACAGGGGCTGATAACTATGGCTACACCTTC
CASSLTGADNYGYTF
>16|TRBJ1-4|many|TRBV7-2|TRBD1
TGTGCCAGCAGCTTAGGTCCCGGGACAGGGGGTGAAAAACTGTTTTTT
CASSLGPGTGGEKLFF
>17|TRBJ2-7|-|TRBV28|TRBD2
TGTGCCAGCAGTTCAGGACTAGCGGGAGATGGCCCCTACGAGCAGTACTTC
CASSSGLAGDGPYEQYF
>12|TRBJ1-5|many|TRBV29-1|-
TGCAGCGTCCTAAGCGGAAATCAGCCCCAGCATTTT
CSVLSGNQPQHF
>13|TRBJ2-7|few|TRBV2|-
TGTGCCAGCAGGGGACGGGGGTACTACGAGCAGTACTTC
CASRGRGYYEQYF
>15|TRBJ1-3|many|TRBV6-1|TRBD1
TGTGCCAGCAGTCAGGGACAGGGCTCTGGAAACACCATATATTTT
CASSQGQGSGNTIYF
>11|TRBJ2-7|few|TRBV5-1|-
TGCGCCAGCAAGGGCGGCTACGAGCAGTACTTC
CASKGGYEQYF
>13|TRBJ1-1|many|TRBV12-3/TRBV12-4|-
TGTGCCAGCCTAAAGCCCCCTGCTGATGAAGCTTTCTTT
CASLKPPADEAFF
>15|TRBJ2-2|many|TRBV27|-
TGTGCCAGCAGTCCCTGGGACAATCCCACCGGGGAGCTGTTTTTT
CASSPWDNPTGELFF
>14|TRBJ2-7|many|TRBV20-1|-
TGCAGTGCTAGAGATCTATGGGTTTCCTACGAGCAGTACTTC
CSARDLWVSYEQYF
>12|TRBJ2-1|many|TRBV11-2|-
TGTGCCAGCAGCTTAGAGCGGAATGAGCAGTTCTTC
CASSLERNEQFF
>16|TRBJ2-5|-|TRBV20-1|TRBD2
TGCAGTGCTAGAGGTACTAGCGGGAGGATCCAAGAGACCCAGTACTTC
CSARGTSGRIQETQYF
>17|TRBJ2-5|-|TRBV3-1|TRBD2
TGTGCCAGCAGCCCAAGAAATATAGCGGGATTCCAAGAGACCCAGTACTTC
CASSPRNIAGFQETQYF
>14|TRBJ2-5|-|TRBV6-9|-
TGTGCCAGCAGTTACTCAACAACGGGAGAGACCCAGTACTTC
CASSYSTTGETQYF
>16|TRBJ1-5|many|TRBV6-1|-
TGTGCCAGCAGTGAAGCGTATTCGGGGGGCAATCAGCCCCAGCATTTT
CASSEAYSGGNQPQHF
>16|TRBJ2-2|-|TRBV2|TRBD2
TGTGCCAGCAGGGGAGAGCGGACTAGCAACACCGGGGAGCTGTTTTTT
CASRGERTSNTGELFF
>14|TRBJ2-2|few|TRBV19|-
TGTGCCAGTAGTATCTCGGGGGCGGAAGGGGAGCTGTTTTTT
CASSISGAEGELFF
>18|TRBJ2-6|many|TRBV12-3/TRBV12-4|-
TGTGCCAGCAGTTTGGAGGGACACCTCAGCTCTGGGGCCAACGTCCTGACTTTC
CASSLEGHLSSGANVLTF
>15|TRBJ2-1|many|TRBV18|-
TGTGCCAGCTCACCCGAGCGGGTCTCCTACAATGAGCAGTTCTTC
CASSPERVSYNEQFF